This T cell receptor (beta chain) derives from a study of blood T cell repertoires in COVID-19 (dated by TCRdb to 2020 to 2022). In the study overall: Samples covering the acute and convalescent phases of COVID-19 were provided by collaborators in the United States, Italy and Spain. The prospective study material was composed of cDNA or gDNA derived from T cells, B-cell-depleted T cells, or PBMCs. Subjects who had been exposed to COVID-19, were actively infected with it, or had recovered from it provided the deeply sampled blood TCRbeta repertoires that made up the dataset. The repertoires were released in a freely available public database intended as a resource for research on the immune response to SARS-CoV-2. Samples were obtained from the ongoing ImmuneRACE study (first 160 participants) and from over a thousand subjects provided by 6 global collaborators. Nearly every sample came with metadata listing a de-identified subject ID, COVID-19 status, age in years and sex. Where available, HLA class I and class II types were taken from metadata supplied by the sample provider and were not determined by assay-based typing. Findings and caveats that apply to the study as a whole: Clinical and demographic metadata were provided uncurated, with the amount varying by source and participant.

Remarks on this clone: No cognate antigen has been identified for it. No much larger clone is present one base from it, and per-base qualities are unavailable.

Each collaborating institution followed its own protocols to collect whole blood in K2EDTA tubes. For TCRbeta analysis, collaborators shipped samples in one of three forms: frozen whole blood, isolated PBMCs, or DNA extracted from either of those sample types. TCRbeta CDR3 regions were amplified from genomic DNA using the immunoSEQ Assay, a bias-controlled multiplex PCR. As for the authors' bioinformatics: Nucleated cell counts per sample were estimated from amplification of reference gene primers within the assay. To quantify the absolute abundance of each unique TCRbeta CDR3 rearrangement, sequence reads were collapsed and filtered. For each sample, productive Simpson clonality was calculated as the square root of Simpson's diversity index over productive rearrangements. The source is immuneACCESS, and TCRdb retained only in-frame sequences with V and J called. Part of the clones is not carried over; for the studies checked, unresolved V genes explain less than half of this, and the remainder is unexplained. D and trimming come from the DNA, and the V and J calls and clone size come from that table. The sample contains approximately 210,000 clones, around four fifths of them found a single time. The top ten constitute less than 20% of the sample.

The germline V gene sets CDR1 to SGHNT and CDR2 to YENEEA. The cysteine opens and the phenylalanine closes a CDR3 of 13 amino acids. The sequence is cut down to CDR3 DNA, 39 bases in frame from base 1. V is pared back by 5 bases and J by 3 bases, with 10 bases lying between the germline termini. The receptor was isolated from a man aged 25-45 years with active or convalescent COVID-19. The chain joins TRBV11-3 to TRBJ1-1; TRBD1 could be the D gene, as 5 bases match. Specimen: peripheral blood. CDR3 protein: CASSVGGDTEAFF. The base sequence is TGTGCCAGCAGCGTTGGAGGGGACACTGAAGCTTTCTTT.